Below, 24 T cell receptor beta chains from the same sample are listed, as sequenced in a study of blood T cell repertoires in COVID-19. Here immunoSEQ multiplex PCR was the method, and the copy in TCRdb shows in-frame clones only, minus some. Of roughly 160,000 clones in the sample, more than 85% were seen once. Sequencing used peripheral blood. The receptor set was obtained from a man aged 55 to 70 with COVID-19, enrolled during active disease.

This clone was found a few times. The chain has TRBV9 and TRBJ2-7, with a tentative D call TRBD1 (5 bases). Trimming removed 3 bases at V and 0 bases at J, with 16 bases between. The CDR3 runs 16 residues. Germline lookup yields CDR1 SGDLS and CDR2 YYNGEE. CDR3 loop: CASSGTGGANSYEQYF. The CDR3 DNA follows: TGTGCCAGCAGCGGAACAGGTGGGGCTAACTCCTACGAGCAGTACTTC.

This rearrangement joins TRBV14 to TRBJ2-3, with a possible D match to TRBD1 (5 bases). V gave up 4 bases and J gave up 5 bases, with 19 bases separating them. Germline CDR1 reads SGHDN; CDR2 reads FVKESK. The CDR3 has 16 amino acids. CDR3 in amino acids: CASSRRTRASGDTQYF. In DNA form, the CDR3 reads TGTGCCAGCAGCCGACGGACAAGGGCTTCTGGAGATACGCAGTATTTT.

Details on this clone: This same CDR3 is encoded by further DNA sequences in the sample. The V and J genes are TRBV29-1 and TRBJ1-1, with D possibly being TRBD1 (5 bases). The V gene's germline CDR1 is SQVTM and CDR2 ANQGSEA. This CDR3 region has 11 residues. V gave up 6 bases and J gave up 2 bases, with 7 bases separating them. The CDR3 DNA is TGCAGCGTCCAGGGCAACACTGAAGCTTTCTTT. It is translated as CSVQGNTEAFF.

This clone appeared a single time. The DNA for the CDR3 is TGTGCCAGCAAGACCGGGGGGTCTGGCTACACCTTC. Its protein product is CASKTGGSGYTF. The V call is TRBV28, the J call TRBJ1-2; tentatively, D is TRBD1 (5 bases). The CDR3 totals 12 residues. Per the germline V gene, CDR1 is MDHEN and CDR2 is SYDVKM. V lost 7 bases to trimming and J lost 7 bases, with 13 bases between them.

In its sample, this clone was seen once. The chain carries TRBV3-1 (or the pseudogene TRBV3-2) and TRBJ2-5; 9 bases are shared with TRBD1. From germline, CDR1 is LGHDT and CDR2 YNNKEL (reference sequence). The CDR3 spans 16 residues. V lost 1 base and J lost 4; bases outside the gene matches: 7. The CDR3 DNA reads TGTGCCAGCAGCCAAGGGGGACAGGGTGGGAGAGAGACCCAGTACTTC. Translated, it gives CASSQGGQGGRETQYF.

V gene TRBV19 combines with J gene TRBJ2-1, with 7 bases matching TRBD1. V shed 8 bases and J 2 bases; nucleotides not matched to a gene: 9. Germline V lookup: CDR1 LNHDA, CDR2 SQIVND (reference sequence). The CDR3 extends over 15 amino acids. The CDR3 nucleotides read TGTGCCAGTCATAAGGGGGCCACCCCCTACAATGAGCAGTTCTTC. This encodes CASHKGATPYNEQFF.

The chain is built from TRBV5-1 and TRBJ2-2, with D maybe TRBD2 (5 bases). From germline, CDR1 is SGHRS and CDR2 YFSETQ. The germline V and J ends were trimmed by 10 bases and 1 base, with 17 bases remaining between them. This CDR3 region has 15 residues. DNA for the CDR3: TGCGCCTCCCACAACGGTAGCGTGAACACCGGGGAGCTGTTTTTT. It codes for CASHNGSVNTGELFF. Using reference TRBV5-1 and TRBJ2-2 for the parts outside the CDR3, the full variable domain is KAGVTQTPRYLIKTRGQQVTLSCSPISGHRSVSWYQQTPGQGLQFLFEYFSETQRNKGNFPGRFSGRQFSNSRSEMNVSTLELGDSALYLCASHNGSVNTGELFFGEGSRLTVL.

This clone was seen a few times. V gene TRBV2 combines with J gene TRBJ2-3; D is undetermined. The CDR3 consists of 15 residues. The V end lost 6 bases, the J end lost 2 bases, and 15 bases lay between the germline ends. Germline values: CDR1 SNHLY, CDR2 FYNNEI. The CDR3 bases are TGTGCCAGCAGCTTGTCCTCAGGCCCCACAGATACGCAGTATTTT. Its protein product is CASSLSSGPTDTQYF.

The gene calls are TRBV28 and TRBJ2-1; the match to TRBD2 covers 9 bases. The germline V gene has CDR1 MDHEN and CDR2 SYDVKM. CDR3 length: 17 residues. V shed 6 bases and J 4 bases; nucleotides not matched to a gene: 13. In nucleotides, the CDR3 is TGTGCCAGCAGCCACGCCGCAGGGACTAGCCGGTACAATGAGCAGTTCTTC. Its translation: CASSHAAGTSRYNEQFF.

The chain uses TRBV6-5 and TRBJ1-5; maybe TRBD1 (6 bases). The V and J ends lost 7 bases and 7 bases respectively, with 14 bases between them. The germline gives CDR1 MNHEY, CDR2 SVGAGI. The CDR3 covers 13 residues. CDR3 bases: TGTGCCAGCACCCAAGGGGGTTCGCAGCCCCAGCATTTT. Translated: CASTQGGSQPQHF.

The chain uses TRBV5-1 and TRBJ2-1; 12 bases map to TRBD1. CDR1 is SGHRS and CDR2 is YFSETQ in the germline V gene. Trimming cost V 0 bases and J 6 bases; bases outside gene matches: 4. CDR3 size: 16 residues. CDR3: CASSLGGTGGFNEQFF. The CDR3 DNA is TGCGCCAGCAGCTTGGGCGGGACAGGGGGCTTCAATGAGCAGTTCTTC.

The chain joins TRBV6-5 to TRBJ1-5; a weak D match, TRBD1 (5 bases). Trimming removed 5 bases at V and 4 bases at J, with 6 bases between. CDR1 is MNHEY, CDR2 SVGAGI, per germline. CDR3 length: 12 residues. DNA of the CDR3: TGTGCCAGCAGTCAGGGTAATCAGCCCCAGCATTTT. As protein: CASSQGNQPQHF.

The rearrangement joins TRBV7-2 to TRBJ2-2; 11 bases map to TRBD2. Per the germline V gene, CDR1 is SGHTA and CDR2 is FQGNSA. The CDR3 sequence is 16 residues long. J lost 4 bases, V lost 8 bases, and 9 bases had no gene match. CDR3 sequence reads: CASGRTGTSGTGELFF. The CDR3, as DNA: TGTGCCAGCGGCAGAACCGGGACTAGCGGCACCGGGGAGCTGTTTTTT. Full variable domain (remainder filled in from reference TRBV7-2 and TRBJ2-2): GAGVSQSPSNKVTEKGKDVELRCDPISGHTALYWYRQSLGQGLEFLIYFQGNSAPDKSGLPSDRFSAERTGGSVSTLTIQRTQQEDSAVYLCASGRTGTSGTGELFFGEGSRLTVL.

The chain links TRBV2 to TRBJ2-1; 9 bases agree with TRBD1. V shed 4 bases and J 7 bases; nucleotides not matched to a gene: 5. The CDR3 sequence is 14 residues long. The V gene's germline CDR1 is SNHLY and CDR2 FYNNEI. CDR3 nucleotides: TGTGCCAGCAGTGTGATACAGGGGGCTAATGAGCAGTTCTTC. It specifies CASSVIQGANEQFF.

The V and J genes are TRBV27 and TRBJ1-5; D unresolved. The CDR3 covers 17 residues. From germline, CDR1 is MNHEY and CDR2 SMNVEV (reference sequence). Trimming removed 6 bases from V and 4 bases from J, with 22 bases in between. CDR3 DNA sequence: TGTGCCAGCAGCCCATCATTTGGGTGGGCAGGAAATCAGCCCCAGCATTTT. This gives the protein CASSPSFGWAGNQPQHF.

The chain recombines TRBV9 with TRBJ2-3, with 9 nucleotides matching TRBD2. The germline V gene encodes CDR1 SGDLS and CDR2 YYNGEE. The CDR3 runs to 16 residues. Trimming removed 3 bases from V and 0 bases from J; junction bases left unmatched: 5. As DNA, the CDR3 is TGTGCCAGCAGCGGACCTAGCGGGGATAGCACAGATACGCAGTATTTT. It codes for CASSGPSGDSTDTQYF.

The chain uses TRBV6-2 or TRBV6-3 and TRBJ2-7, with 11 bases lining up with TRBD2. The trim removed 0 bases at V and 6 bases at J, leaving 1 base unmatched. This CDR3 contains 14 residues. Germline CDR1 reads MNHEY; CDR2 reads SVGEGT. The CDR3 loop reads CASSYSGTSGEQYF. DNA of the CDR3: TGTGCCAGCAGTTACTCCGGGACTAGCGGCGAGCAGTACTTC.

On this clone itself: The sample holds other DNA sequences that translate to the same CDR3. The V gene is TRBV4-2, the J gene TRBJ1-1; D may be TRBD1 (6 bases). Germline V gives CDR1 LGHNA, CDR2 YNFKEQ. The CDR3 has 14 amino acids. Trimming took 0 bases from V and 2 from J, leaving 7 bases between them. For the CDR3, the DNA is TGTGCCAGCAGCCAAGACAGGGGCAACACTGAAGCTTTCTTT. Residues: CASSQDRGNTEAFF.

V usage is TRBV6-5 and J usage is TRBJ1-1; unclear D gene. The ends were cut back, 4 bases at V and 7 bases at J, with 10 bases in the middle. CDR1 and CDR2 (germline): MNHEY, SVGAGI. The CDR3 length is 12 residues. In nucleotides, the CDR3 is TGTGCCAGCAGTTCTGAGAGAAGTGAAGCTTTCTTT. It specifies CASSSERSEAFF.

The chain couples TRBV5-6 to TRBJ2-1; 8 bases are shared with TRBD2. The CDR3 spans 17 residues. Trimming cost V 1 base and J 7 bases; bases outside gene matches: 13. CDR1 and CDR2 from the germline V gene are SGHDT and YYEEEE. The CDR3 sequence: CASSLRLGLDLRNEQFF. Written as DNA, the CDR3 is TGTGCCAGCAGCTTGCGATTGGGACTAGATCTTAGAAATGAGCAGTTCTTC.

The rearrangement joins TRBV7-2 to TRBJ2-3, with D possibly TRBD2 on 6 matching bases. Trimming cost V 6 bases and J 0 bases, with 13 bases left between them. CDR1 is SGHTA and CDR2 is FQGNSA in the germline V gene. The CDR3 is made up of 15 amino acids. The CDR3 sequence is CASSSIAESTDTQYF. CDR3 sequence (DNA): TGTGCCAGCAGTTCGATAGCGGAAAGCACAGATACGCAGTATTTT.

The chain uses TRBV19 and TRBJ1-5; D may be TRBD1 (5 bases). Germline V CDR1 and CDR2: LNHDA, SQIVND (reference sequence). The CDR3 length is 15 residues. Trimming shortened V by 4 bases and J by 2 bases, and 12 bases separated the two germline ends. CDR3: CASSTLQGGNQPQHF. For the CDR3, the DNA is TGTGCCAGTAGTACCCTTCAGGGCGGCAATCAGCCCCAGCATTTT.

The chain recombines TRBV7-3 with TRBJ2-3; 8 nucleotides match TRBD1. This CDR3 spans 16 amino acids. V shed 6 bases, J shed 3 bases, and the junction held 11 bases outside the gene matches. Germline loops: CDR1 SGHTA, CDR2 FQGTGA. In DNA form, the CDR3 reads TGTGCCAGCAGGTCATACGTGGACAGGGCTACAGATACGCAGTATTTT. Translated: CASRSYVDRATDTQYF.

The V and J genes are TRBV7-8 and TRBJ1-3; D call uncertain. CDR3 length: 16 residues. V was cut by 0 bases and J by 1 base, with 10 bases left in between. CDR1 and CDR2 (germline): SGHVS, FQNEAQ. CDR3 sequence: CASSLAGPGSGNTIYF. In DNA form, the CDR3 reads TGTGCCAGCAGCTTAGCTGGGCCCGGTTCTGGAAACACCATATATTTT.